This is a list of T cell receptor beta chains from one sample in a study of read filtering for tumor transcriptome and immune sequencing. TCRdb recomputed calls from the reads with MiXCR, one row per CDR3 protein. The top ten hold 47% of the sample, which has some 24,000 distinct CDR3 sequences, roughly 22% seen once. The sequenced material came from a population of CD138-negative cells sorted from bone marrow. Receptor source: a donor at least 40 years old with multiple myeloma. The CDR3 runs from the conserved cysteine through the conserved F or W. A D gene is named only where the DNA matches it firmly. Clone sizes are given selectively: once, few, many, or a class where the clone is expanded.

>many|TRBD2|TRBV4-1|TRBJ2-1
CASSWNQRGGRGNEQFF
TGCGCCAGCAGCTGGAACCAGCGGGGGGGTAGAGGGAATGAGCAGTTCTTC
>many|NA|TRBV12-3/TRBV12-4|TRBJ2-2
CASSPPGNTGELFF
TGTGCCAGCAGTCCCCCCGGGAACACCGGGGAGCTGTTTTTT
>many|NA|TRBV7-3|TRBJ1-1
CASSPTLMTRDTEAFF
TGTGCCAGCAGCCCTACCTTAATGACGCGGGACACTGAAGCTTTCTTT
>many|NA|TRBV7-9|TRBJ1-4
CASSLISRGGEKLFF
TGTGCCAGCAGCTTAATTTCGAGAGGGGGTGAAAAACTGTTTTTT
>NA|TRBD1|TRBV29-1|TRBJ1-2
CSVKQGDYGYTF
TGCAGCGTTAAGCAGGGGGACTATGGCTACACCTTC
>many|TRBD1|TRBV20-1|TRBJ2-1
CSARAGQGVVYNEQFF
TGCAGTGCTAGAGCGGGGCAGGGGGTAGTATACAATGAGCAGTTCTTC
>many|TRBD2|TRBV29-1|TRBJ2-5
CSVEVGGGETQYF
TGCAGCGTTGAGGTCGGCGGGGGTGAGACCCAGTACTTC
>medium-sized|TRBD1|TRBV7-8|TRBJ1-4
CASSWPTGGNEKLFF
TGTGCCAGCAGCTGGCCTACAGGGGGGAATGAAAAACTGTTTTTT
>NA|NA|TRBV5-1|TRBJ1-1
CASSSGRGNTEAFF
TGCGCCAGCAGCTCGGGCAGGGGGAACACTGAAGCTTTCTTT
>many|TRBD1|TRBV2|TRBJ1-5
CASSAGQGAGQPQHF
TGTGCCAGCAGTGCGGGACAGGGGGCTGGTCAGCCCCAGCATTTT
>many|TRBD2|TRBV7-9|TRBJ2-1
CASSLLSSGGANEQFF
TGTGCCAGCAGCCTACTCTCTAGCGGGGGGGCCAATGAGCAGTTCTTC
>NA|TRBD1|TRBV6-6|TRBJ2-7
CVSKQTGGIYEQYF
TGTGTCAGCAAACAAACAGGGGGCATTTACGAGCAGTACTTC
>many|NA|TRBV29-1|TRBJ1-1
CSVEPRSAAAGTEAFF
TGCAGCGTTGAACCCCGGTCGGCGGCAGCAGGCACTGAAGCTTTCTTT
>many|NA|TRBV20-1|TRBJ1-2
CSAEDYYGYTF
TGCAGTGCCGAAGACTACTATGGCTACACCTTC
>many|TRBD2|TRBV29-1|TRBJ2-3
CSVGSARGGPDTQYF
TGCAGCGTTGGTTCTGCGCGGGGGGGTCCGGATACGCAGTATTTT
>many|NA|TRBV20-1|TRBJ2-3
CSARRLADTQYF
TGCAGTGCTAGAAGACTAGCAGATACGCAGTATTTT
>many|NA|TRBV7-9|TRBJ1-3
CASSPGWDGGNTIYF
TGTGCCAGCAGCCCGGGTTGGGATGGTGGAAACACCATATATTTT
>many|NA|TRBV20-1|TRBJ2-2
CSAEGVWDRTGELFF
TGCAGTGCTGAAGGGGTCTGGGATCGGACCGGGGAGCTGTTTTTT